This T cell receptor (beta chain) was sequenced during a study of Graves' ophthalmopathy and Graves' hyperthyroidism. RNA transcripts served as template for amplifying TCR beta CDR3 sequences. HTBI primers were employed in first-round RT-PCR, then a second-round multiplex PCR followed. MiXCR, run by TCRdb on the multiplex PCR reads, gives a single entry per CDR3 protein. Altogether almost 750,000 distinct CDR3 sequences are present, 40% being singletons, with the ten largest covering approximately 46%. Certain patients, namely those with other autoimmune diseases, uncontrolled infections, pregnancy or lactation, were excluded. The receptor's source is an adult man with Graves' ophthalmopathy. The sample comprised peripheral blood.

In DNA form, the CDR3 reads TGTGCCATCAGTGGGAGGACAGGGGGCGTCAATGAGCAGTTCTTC. Its translation is CAISGRTGGVNEQFF. This rearrangement joins TRBV10-3 to TRBJ2-7; 11 nucleotides line up with TRBD1. TRBJ2-1 explains the end of the DNA better; the J call may be wrong. The V gene's germline CDR1 is ENHRY and CDR2 SYGVKD. The CDR3 has 15 amino acids.